These 25 T cell receptor beta chains were sequenced from one sample in a study of T cell responses to AZD1222 COVID-19 vaccine (TCRdb year 2021). The library was generated by the immunoSEQ multiplex PCR assay. Drawn from immuneACCESS, this table holds only the in-frame rearrangements with V and J called that TCRdb kept. Clones are partly lost; checked studies trace under half to an unresolved V gene and leave the rest unexplained. The sample records 85,000 to 130,000 clones, 80% to 90% of which are singletons. The ten largest clones capture about 3% of the sample. The time point tag for this specimen amounts to: baseline before first vaccination. The sequenced sample was peripheral blood, obtained on day 0 of AZD1222 vaccination. Receptors originate from an adult in good health.

As for this clone: At the DNA level, this CDR3 is encoded by other sequences in the same sample as well. This chain uses TRBV6-2 or TRBV6-3 with TRBJ1-5; D is possibly TRBD1 (6 bases). V was clipped by 2 bases and J by 4 bases, with 12 bases between them. The CDR3 extends over 15 amino acids. Germline V gives CDR1 MNHEY, CDR2 SVGEGT. The CDR3 sequence is CASSYEGVSNQPQHF. DNA of the CDR3: TGTGCCAGCAGTTACGAGGGGGTATCAAATCAGCCCCAGCATTTT.

The chain employs TRBV28 and TRBJ1-2; 9 bases match TRBD1. The CDR3 contains 14 residues. V shed 3 bases, J shed 8 bases, and the junction held 7 bases outside the gene matches. Germline assignment: CDR1 MDHEN and CDR2 SYDVKM. As DNA, the CDR3 is TGTGCCAGCAGTTTTACAGGGGGCTCAAAAGGCTACACCTTC. Its translation: CASSFTGGSKGYTF.

The J gene is TRBJ1-2, the V gene TRBV12-3 or TRBV12-4; no reliable D call. The CDR3 has 10 residues. V dropped 8 bases and J dropped 4 bases, with 5 bases sitting between them. The CDR3 protein is CASGSYGYTF. The CDR3 DNA is TGTGCCAGCGGGTCCTATGGCTACACCTTC.

This sequence joins TRBV5-1 and TRBJ1-6; D gene unclear. This CDR3 has 13 residues. From germline, CDR1 is SGHRS and CDR2 YFSETQ. Trimming took off 0 bases at V and 8 bases at J, with 6 bases between the two ends. CDR3 region: CASSLGKDSPLHF. The CDR3 DNA reads as TGCGCCAGCAGCTTGGGAAAAGATTCACCCCTCCACTTT.

The J gene is TRBJ1-4, the V gene TRBV7-2, with D unresolved. V was shortened by 5 bases and J by 4 bases, with 11 bases between the two germline ends. The CDR3 has 14 residues. Germline V gives CDR1 SGHTA, CDR2 FQGNSA. The CDR3, as DNA: TGTGCCAGCAGCCCCCGGCTCTTTAATGAAAAACTGTTTTTT. Amino acid sequence: CASSPRLFNEKLFF.

The chain couples TRBV9 to TRBJ2-1; TRBD2 aligns across 10 bases. Germline V gene lookup returns CDR1 SGDLS and CDR2 YYNGEE. J was trimmed by 7 bases and V by 4 bases; bases with no gene match: 11. There are 16 residues in the CDR3. The CDR3 DNA reads TGTGCCAGCAGCCCCAGAAGCGGGGGGGCGCCGAATGAGCAGTTCTTC. Residues: CASSPRSGGAPNEQFF.

CDR3 coding DNA: TGTGCCAGCAGCTCTGGTGGGGTCTCATGGGGCACCATATATTTT. The encoded protein is CASSSGGVSWGTIYF. J is TRBJ1-3 and V is TRBV28; D is undetermined. Trimming cost V 6 bases and J 9 bases, with 21 bases left between them. Germline lookup yields CDR1 MDHEN and CDR2 SYDVKM. The CDR3 consists of 15 residues. The full variable domain, with the rest looked up from reference TRBV28 and TRBJ1-3, is DVKVTQSSRYLVKRTGEKVFLECVQDMDHENMFWYRQDPGLGLRLIYFSYDVKMKEKGDIPEGYSVSREKKERFSLILESASTNQTSMYLCASSSGGVSWGTIYFGEGSWLTVV.

This clone appeared a single time. Here the CDR3 reads CASSLRLGIGDTEAFF. CDR3 DNA sequence: TGTGCCAGCAGCTTACGGCTAGGAATCGGTGACACTGAAGCTTTCTTT. The chain is built from TRBV7-9 and TRBJ1-1; no definite D call. V lost 2 bases, J lost 3 bases, and 16 bases lay in between. This CDR3 region has 16 residues. Germline lookup yields CDR1 SEHNR and CDR2 FQNEAQ (reference sequence).

The chain employs TRBV2 and TRBJ1-5; D gene unclear. From germline, CDR1 is SNHLY and CDR2 FYNNEI. The V and J ends lost 7 bases and 5 bases respectively, with 12 bases between them. The CDR3 has 13 amino acids. CDR3 nucleotides: TGTGCCAGCACGCTCTTCGGGGATCAGCCCCAGCATTTT. This gives the protein CASTLFGDQPQHF.

The gene calls are TRBV5-6 and TRBJ2-2, with D possibly being TRBD1 (5 bases). The V gene lost 0 bases and the J gene lost 4 bases, with 13 bases spanning the gap. CDR1 is SGHDT, CDR2 YYEEEE, per germline. The CDR3 runs to 16 residues. The CDR3 region has the DNA TGTGCCAGCAGCTTGGACTGGGGCGCGGCCACCGGGGAGCTGTTTTTT. Its protein product is CASSLDWGAATGELFF.

This chain connects TRBV30 to TRBJ1-6; D ambiguous. Germline CDR1 reads GTSNPN; CDR2 reads SVGIG (reference sequence). The V and J ends lost 5 bases and 3 bases respectively, with 11 bases between them. This CDR3 spans 14 amino acids. The CDR3, as DNA: TGTGCCTGGGAAAGCAGAGACTATAATTCACCCCTCCACTTT. Protein product: CAWESRDYNSPLHF.

The chain links TRBV9 to TRBJ2-1, with 8 bases aligning to TRBD1. The CDR3 has 16 amino acids. Trimming cost V 4 bases and J 1 base; bases outside gene matches: 7. CDR1 is SGDLS and CDR2 is YYNGEE in the germline V gene. The CDR3 protein is CASSPPRTGSYNEQFF. In DNA, the CDR3 is TGTGCCAGCAGCCCCCCGAGGACAGGGTCCTACAATGAGCAGTTCTTC.

The CDR3 sequence is CASSLPGQGIAYPEAFF. The CDR3 DNA sequence: TGTGCCAGCAGTCTGCCGGGACAGGGAATCGCTTACCCCGAAGCTTTCTTT. This sequence joins TRBV6-6 and TRBJ1-1, with TRBD1 matching 9 bases. The V and J ends lost 5 bases and 8 bases, in that order; junction bases with no gene match: 18. The CDR3 is 17 residues long. The germline V gene has CDR1 MNHNY and CDR2 SVGAGI (reference sequence).

The gene calls are TRBV27 and TRBJ1-2, with D possibly matching TRBD1 (6 bases). Trimming removed 3 bases from V and 4 bases from J, with 12 bases in between. Germline V gene sequence: CDR1 MNHEY, CDR2 SMNVEV (reference sequence). This CDR3 contains 14 residues. The DNA of the CDR3 is TGTGCCAGCAGTTTGGGGGGGGCTCGCTATGGCTACACCTTC. It specifies CASSLGGARYGYTF.

The gene calls are TRBV15 and TRBJ1-4; TRBD1 agrees at 7 bases. J lost 0 bases, V lost 4 bases, and 17 bases had no gene match. The V gene's germline CDR1 is LNHNV and CDR2 YYDKDF (reference sequence). This CDR3 spans 20 amino acids. CDR3 DNA sequence: TGTGCCACCAGCACCGACGTTGACAGGGTGGGGCCTACAACTAATGAAAAACTGTTTTTT. Translation: CATSTDVDRVGPTTNEKLFF.

V and J are TRBV30 and TRBJ1-2, with 7 bases fitting TRBD1. V lost 2 bases to trimming and J lost 7 bases; unmatched junction nucleotides: 10. CDR1 GTSNPN and CDR2 SVGIG come from the germline V gene (reference sequence). The CDR3 length is 14 residues. The CDR3 DNA sequence: TGTGCCTGGAGTCTTCAGGGGGTGTCGTCTGGCTACACCTTC. The encoded protein is CAWSLQGVSSGYTF.

The rearrangement links TRBV4-3 to TRBJ2-1; D gene uncertain. The length of the CDR3 is 14 residues. Between the trimmed V and J ends, which lost 1 base and 9 bases, there was a span of 13 bases. Germline V CDR1 and CDR2: LGHNA, YSLEER. DNA of the CDR3: TGCGCCAGCAGCCAAGCTTACCCTGATAGTGAGCAGTTCTTC. This sequence encodes CASSQAYPDSEQFF.

V is TRBV15 and J is TRBJ1-1; perhaps TRBD1 as D (5 bases). The V end was cut by 3 bases, the J end by 7 bases, with 9 bases between. CDR1 is LNHNV and CDR2 is YYDKDF in the germline V gene (reference sequence). CDR3 length: 12 residues. The CDR3 reads CATSRGDGEAFF. As DNA, the CDR3 is TGTGCCACCAGCAGGGGGGACGGTGAAGCTTTCTTT.

The V gene is TRBV7-2, the J gene TRBJ1-4; 8 bases fit TRBD1. Trimming at V came to 5 bases and at J to 7 bases, leaving 12 bases not matched to a gene. The CDR3 totals 16 residues. Germline assignment: CDR1 SGHTA and CDR2 FQGNSA. The DNA for the CDR3 is TGTGCCAGCAGCAAAGACAGGGGAGCCTTTTCTGAAAAACTGTTTTTT. The encoded protein is CASSKDRGAFSEKLFF. Full variable domain (rest looked up from reference TRBV7-2 and TRBJ1-4): GAGVSQSPSNKVTEKGKDVELRCDPISGHTALYWYRQSLGQGLEFLIYFQGNSAPDKSGLPSDRFSAERTGGSVSTLTIQRTQQEDSAVYLCASSKDRGAFSEKLFFGSGTQLSVL.

The chain uses TRBV5-4 and TRBJ1-2, with 7 positions matching TRBD1. V lost 4 bases to trimming and J lost 0 bases; unmatched junction nucleotides: 12. The germline V gene has CDR1 SGHNT and CDR2 YYREEE (reference sequence). The CDR3 is 17 residues long. In DNA, the CDR3 is TGTGCCAGCAGCCGGGGCTTAGGGGGCGCCCCTAACTATGGCTACACCTTC. It translates to CASSRGLGGAPNYGYTF.

This clone turned up a few times. The rearrangement links TRBV7-9 to TRBJ1-1, with D unclear. The CDR3 loop spans 13 amino acids. V lost 1 base and J lost 1, with 4 bases in between. The V gene's germline CDR1 is SEHNR and CDR2 FQNEAQ (reference sequence). As DNA, the CDR3 is TGTGCCAGCAGCTTAGGTGCGAACACTGAAGCTTTCTTT. Translation: CASSLGANTEAFF. Full variable domain (outside the CDR3, taken from reference TRBV7-9 and TRBJ1-1): DTGVSQNPRHKITKRGQNVTFRCDPISEHNRLYWYRQTLGQGPEFLTYFQNEAQLEKSRLLSDRFSAERPKGSFSTLEIQRTEQGDSAMYLCASSLGANTEAFFGQGTRLTVV.

For the CDR3, the DNA is TGTGCCAGTAGTATAGGCCCGGGGGACTACGAGCAGTACTTC. It translates to CASSIGPGDYEQYF. This chain links TRBV19 with TRBJ2-7, with a tentative D call TRBD2 (6 bases). V was shortened by 1 base and J by 3 bases, with 10 bases between the two germline ends. The CDR3 is 14 residues long. From germline, CDR1 is LNHDA and CDR2 SQIVND (reference sequence).

The chain couples TRBV6-1 to TRBJ2-3; D might be TRBD1 (6 bases). Looked up from germline, CDR1 is MNHNS and CDR2 is SASEGT. Deletions cut 5 bases from V and 5 bases from J, with 8 bases between. This CDR3 spans 12 amino acids. The CDR3 bases are TGTGCCAGCAGTCAGGGGCTAGATACGCAGTATTTT. Its translation: CASSQGLDTQYF.

CDR3 region: CASSAARGPGGELFF. The CDR3 region has the DNA TGTGCCAGCAGCGCAGCGAGGGGGCCCGGCGGGGAGCTGTTTTTT. The chain has TRBV3-1 (or the pseudogene TRBV3-2) and TRBJ2-2; 7 bases fit TRBD1. CDR1 is LGHDT, CDR2 YNNKEL, per germline (reference sequence). CDR3 length: 15 residues. The V segment lost 5 bases and the J segment 7 bases; nucleotides outside the gene matches: 10.

The rearrangement joins TRBV7-2 to TRBJ2-7, with 11 positions matching TRBD2. Unmatched junction bases numbered 19, after V lost 5 bases and J lost 4 bases. This CDR3 comprises 19 residues. Looked up from germline, CDR1 is SGHTA and CDR2 is FQGNSA. The DNA for the CDR3 is TGTGCCAGCAGCATCGACACTAACCGGGCTAGCGGGAGGAAATACGAGCAGTACTTC. Its translation is CASSIDTNRASGRKYEQYF.